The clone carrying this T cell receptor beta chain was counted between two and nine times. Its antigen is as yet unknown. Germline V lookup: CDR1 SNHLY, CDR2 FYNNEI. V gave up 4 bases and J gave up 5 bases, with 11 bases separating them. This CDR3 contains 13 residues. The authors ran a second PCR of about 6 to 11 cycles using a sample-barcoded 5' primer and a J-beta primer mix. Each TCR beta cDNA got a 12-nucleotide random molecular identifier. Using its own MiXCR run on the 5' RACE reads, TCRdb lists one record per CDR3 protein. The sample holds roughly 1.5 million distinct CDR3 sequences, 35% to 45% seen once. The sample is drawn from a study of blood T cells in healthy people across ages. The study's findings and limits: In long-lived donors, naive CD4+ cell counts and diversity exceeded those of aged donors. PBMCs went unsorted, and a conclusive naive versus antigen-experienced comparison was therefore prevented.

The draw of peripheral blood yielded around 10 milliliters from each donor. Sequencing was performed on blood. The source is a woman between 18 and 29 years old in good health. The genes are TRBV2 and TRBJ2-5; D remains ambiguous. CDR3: CASSASGRETQYF. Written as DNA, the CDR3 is TGTGCCAGCAGTGCTTCTGGGCGGGAGACCCAGTACTTC. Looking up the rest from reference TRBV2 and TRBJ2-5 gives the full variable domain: EPEVTQTPSHQVTQMGQEVILRCVPISNHLYFYWYRQILGQKVEFLVSFYNNEISEKSEIFDDQFSVERPDGSNFTLKIRSTKLEDSAMYFCASSASGRETQYFGPGTRLLVL.